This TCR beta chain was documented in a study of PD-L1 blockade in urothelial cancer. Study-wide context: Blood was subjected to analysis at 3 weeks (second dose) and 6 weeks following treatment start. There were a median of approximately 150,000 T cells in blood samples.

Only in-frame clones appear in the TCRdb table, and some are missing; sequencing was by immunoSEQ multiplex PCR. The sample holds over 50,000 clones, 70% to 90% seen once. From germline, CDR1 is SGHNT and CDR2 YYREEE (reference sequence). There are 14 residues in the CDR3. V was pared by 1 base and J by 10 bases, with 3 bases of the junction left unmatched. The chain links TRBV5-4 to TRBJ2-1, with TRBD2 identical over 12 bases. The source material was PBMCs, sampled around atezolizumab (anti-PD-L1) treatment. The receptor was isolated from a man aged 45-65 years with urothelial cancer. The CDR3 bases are TGTGCCAGCAGCTTGAGACTAGCGGGAGTAGAGCAGTTCTTC. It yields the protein CASSLRLAGVEQFF. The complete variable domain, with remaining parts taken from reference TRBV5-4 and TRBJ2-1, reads ETGVTQSPTHLIKTRGQQVTLRCSSQSGHNTVSWYQQALGQGPQFIFQYYREEENGRGNFPPRFSGLQFPNYSSELNVNALELDDSALYLCASSLRLAGVEQFFGPGTRLTVL.